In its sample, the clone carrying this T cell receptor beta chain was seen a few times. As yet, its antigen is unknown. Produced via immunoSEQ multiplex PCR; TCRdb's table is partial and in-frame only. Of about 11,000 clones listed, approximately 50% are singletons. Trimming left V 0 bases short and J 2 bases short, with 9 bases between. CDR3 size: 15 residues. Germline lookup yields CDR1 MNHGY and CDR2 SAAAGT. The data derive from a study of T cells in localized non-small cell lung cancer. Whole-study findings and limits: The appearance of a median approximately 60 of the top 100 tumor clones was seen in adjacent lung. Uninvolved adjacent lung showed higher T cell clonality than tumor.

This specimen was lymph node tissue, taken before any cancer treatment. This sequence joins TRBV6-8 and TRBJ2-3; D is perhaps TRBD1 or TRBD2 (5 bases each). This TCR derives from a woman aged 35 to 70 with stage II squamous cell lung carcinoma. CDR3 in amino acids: CASSYSGDSTDTQYF. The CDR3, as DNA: TGTGCCAGCAGTTACTCGGGGGATTCCACAGATACGCAGTATTTT.